The T cell receptor (beta chain) described here comes from a study of blood T cell repertoires in COVID-19. About the research overall: The study drew acute and convalescent COVID-19 samples from the United States, Italy and Spain.

Per germline, CDR1 LGHDT and CDR2 YNNKEL (reference sequence). Trimming took 4 bases from V and 7 from J; bases not matched to a gene: 11. The CDR3 loop spans 16 amino acids. Sequencing was performed with immunoSEQ multiplex PCR; in TCRdb, only in-frame clones are kept and a portion is missing. The sample comprises some 100,000 clones, approximately 79% of which are singletons, and 2% to 3% rests with the top ten. The chain employs TRBV3-1 (or the pseudogene TRBV3-2) and TRBJ1-4, with 8 bases fitting TRBD1. Sequencing was done on a sample of peripheral blood. This receptor was taken from a man between 50 and 59 years old with acute or convalescent COVID-19. The CDR3 DNA reads TGTGCCAGCAGCCGAGATCCAGGGGGCGCGGGTGAAAAACTGTTTTTT. This translates into CASSRDPGGAGEKLFF.